Each of the 30 T cell receptor beta chains below was sequenced from the same sample in a study of shared clonotypes between healthy human individuals. Some clones are missing from TCRdb's copy, which holds only in-frame ones; the method was immunoSEQ multiplex PCR. The table shows 980,000 or so clones, with 76% occurring only once. The sample taken for sequencing was memory CD4+ T cells sorted from blood. The subset denotes: CD45RA-negative fraction. These receptors came from a man aged 18 to 35 in good health.

This clone was picked up a small number of times. This chain connects TRBV5-1 to TRBJ2-7; D is undetermined. V dropped 0 bases and J dropped 0 bases, with 13 bases sitting between them. The V gene's germline CDR1 is SGHRS and CDR2 YFSETQ. The CDR3 sequence is 16 residues long. The CDR3 is CASSLESTSFSYEQYF. CDR3 nucleotides: TGCGCCAGCAGCTTGGAATCGACTTCATTCTCCTACGAGCAGTACTTC. The whole variable domain, filled in from reference TRBV5-1 and TRBJ2-7, reads KAGVTQTPRYLIKTRGQQVTLSCSPISGHRSVSWYQQTPGQGLQFLFEYFSETQRNKGNFPGRFSGRQFSNSRSEMNVSTLELGDSALYLCASSLESTSFSYEQYFGPGTRLTVT.

This clone was seen a handful of times. The V call is TRBV2, the J call TRBJ2-6; D is unresolved. Trimming removed 4 bases at V and 0 bases at J, with 10 bases between. Germline assignment: CDR1 SNHLY and CDR2 FYNNEI. This CDR3 comprises 16 residues. The CDR3 reads CASSVPASSGANVLTF. CDR3 nucleotides: TGTGCCAGCAGTGTTCCCGCTAGCTCTGGGGCCAACGTCCTGACTTTC.

This clone was counted between two and nine times. The chain recombines TRBV5-1 with TRBJ1-5; D remains unclear. V was trimmed by 4 bases and J by 3 bases, leaving 11 bases between them. This CDR3 is 14 amino acids long. Germline lookup yields CDR1 SGHRS and CDR2 YFSETQ. This CDR3 is CASSPSGPNQPQHF. CDR3 bases: TGCGCCAGCAGCCCATCCGGTCCCAATCAGCCCCAGCATTTT. Complete variable domain (other parts from reference TRBV5-1 and TRBJ1-5): KAGVTQTPRYLIKTRGQQVTLSCSPISGHRSVSWYQQTPGQGLQFLFEYFSETQRNKGNFPGRFSGRQFSNSRSEMNVSTLELGDSALYLCASSPSGPNQPQHFGDGTRLSIL.

In its sample, this clone was seen a few times. The chain employs TRBV19 and TRBJ2-7; no reliable D call. V dropped 7 bases and J dropped 4 bases, with 17 bases sitting between them. There are 14 residues in the CDR3. Germline V gene data show CDR1 as LNHDA and CDR2 as SQIVND (reference sequence). The CDR3 DNA reads as TGTGCCAGTACCCTTCCCGCATTCCAGTACGAGCAGTACTTC. It yields the protein CASTLPAFQYEQYF.

CDR3 in DNA: TGTGCCAGCAGCTTGGGACAGGCCTTAGAAGCTTTCTTT. Encoded protein: CASSLGQALEAFF. The chain is built from TRBV11-2 and TRBJ1-1, with TRBD1 identical over 8 bases. CDR3 size: 13 residues. Germline V gene lookup returns CDR1 SGHAT and CDR2 FQNNGV. After removal of 3 bases from V and 8 bases from J, the junction contained 5 bases not matched to a gene.

The genes are TRBV6-6 and TRBJ1-3; unclear D gene. Trimming pared 7 bases from V and 0 bases from J, leaving 13 bases between. The CDR3 spans 15 residues. Germline values: CDR1 MNHNY, CDR2 SVGAGI (reference sequence). The CDR3 loop reads CASTLDSYSGNTIYF. CDR3 DNA sequence: TGTGCCAGCACGCTGGACTCCTACTCTGGAAACACCATATATTTT.

J is TRBJ2-1 and V is TRBV30, with TRBD2 identical over 10 bases. CDR1 and CDR2 (germline): GTSNPN, SVGIG (reference sequence). The ends lost 5 bases at V and 15 bases at J; junction bases unmatched: 19. The CDR3 is 15 residues long. CDR3 residues: CAWSTYVGSGRCRFF. In DNA form, the CDR3 reads TGTGCCTGGTCTACGTATGTGGGTAGCGGGAGGTGTCGGTTCTTC.

This clone showed up just a few times. Other DNA sequences of this sample code for an identical CDR3. The chain couples TRBV9 to TRBJ1-5; no definite D call. Germline V gives CDR1 SGDLS, CDR2 YYNGEE. This CDR3 has 14 amino acids. Deletions cut 0 bases from V and 2 bases from J, with 6 bases between. CDR3 protein: CASSVDPGNQPQHF. In DNA, the CDR3 is TGTGCCAGCAGCGTAGACCCAGGCAATCAGCCCCAGCATTTT.

This clone was seen just once. This chain links TRBV5-1 with TRBJ2-3; D tentatively fits TRBD1 or TRBD2 (6 bases each). Germline values: CDR1 SGHRS, CDR2 YFSETQ. V lost 4 bases and J lost 1, with 16 bases in between. CDR3 length: 16 residues. CDR3 coding DNA: TGCGCCAGCAGCCTGGGGGGCAACCAAGGCACAGATACGCAGTATTTT. Translation gives CASSLGGNQGTDTQYF.

This rearrangement joins TRBV28 to TRBJ2-7, with unresolved D. The ends were cut back, 2 bases at V and 6 bases at J, with 5 bases in the middle. Germline V gene lookup returns CDR1 MDHEN and CDR2 SYDVKM. The CDR3 loop spans 11 amino acids. CDR3 DNA sequence: TGTGCCAGCAGTTTAGCTCCCGAGCAGTACTTC. It is translated as CASSLAPEQYF.

This clone was seen just once. This chain uses TRBV9 with TRBJ2-7, with D perhaps being TRBD1 or TRBD2 (6 bases each). This CDR3 has 12 amino acids. Germline V lookup: CDR1 SGDLS, CDR2 YYNGEE. Between the trimmed V and J ends, which lost 3 bases and 5 bases, there was a span of 9 bases. The CDR3, as DNA: TGTGCCAGCAGCGAAGGGGGGAACGAGCAGTACTTC. This codes for CASSEGGNEQYF.

The chain couples TRBV6-6 to TRBJ1-1; possibly TRBD1 for D (5 bases). V was pared by 2 bases and J by 0 bases, with 7 bases between. The CDR3 spans 14 residues. Germline V gene data show CDR1 as MNHNY and CDR2 as SVGAGI (reference sequence). CDR3 DNA sequence: TGTGCCAGCAGTTACGGGACTATGAACACTGAAGCTTTCTTT. This gives the protein CASSYGTMNTEAFF.

This chain joins TRBV28 and TRBJ1-1; no definite D call. This CDR3 has 13 residues. Per germline, CDR1 MDHEN and CDR2 SYDVKM. The V gene lost 2 bases and the J gene lost 4 bases, with 8 bases spanning the gap. The CDR3 coding sequence is TGTGCCAGCAGTTTAATGTGGGTCACTGAAGCTTTCTTT. It encodes CASSLMWVTEAFF.

This chain uses TRBV5-6 with TRBJ1-3, with 8 bases fitting TRBD1. V shed 4 bases, J shed 0 bases, and the junction held 3 bases outside the gene matches. There are 15 residues in the CDR3. CDR1 is SGHDT and CDR2 is YYEEEE in the germline V gene. CDR3 loop: CASSQGATSGNTIYF. In DNA form, the CDR3 reads TGTGCCAGCAGCCAGGGGGCTACCTCTGGAAACACCATATATTTT.

In its sample, this clone was seen a few times. This chain uses TRBV2 with TRBJ1-2, with 8 bases that match TRBD1. The CDR3 is 14 residues long. J lost 5 bases, V lost 7 bases, and 9 bases had no gene match. The germline V gene has CDR1 SNHLY and CDR2 FYNNEI. The CDR3 DNA reads as TGTGCCAGCACTGGGACAGGTCTGACTTATGGCTACACCTTC. Its protein is CASTGTGLTYGYTF.

A few counts support this clone. V is TRBV30 and J is TRBJ1-3; D unresolved. Germline CDR1 is GTSNPN and CDR2 is SVGIG (reference sequence). This CDR3 comprises 15 residues. Trimming took off 0 bases at V and 2 bases at J, with 11 bases between the two ends. The CDR3 DNA reads as TGTGCCTGGAGTGTAAAGGGTGGAGCTGGAAACACCATATATTTT. As protein: CAWSVKGGAGNTIYF.

The rearrangement joins TRBV2 to TRBJ2-6; the D gene is possibly TRBD2 (7 bases). This CDR3 comprises 18 residues. Germline V lookup: CDR1 SNHLY, CDR2 FYNNEI. V lost 5 bases to trimming and J lost 0 bases, with 17 bases between them. The CDR3 loop reads CASSFRGAGFSGANVLTF. Here the CDR3 DNA reads TGTGCCAGCAGTTTTCGGGGGGCCGGATTCTCTGGGGCCAACGTCCTGACTTTC.

The chain carries TRBV7-9 and TRBJ2-3; D unresolved. This CDR3 has 13 amino acids. Germline V gene data show CDR1 as SEHNR and CDR2 as FQNEAQ (reference sequence). Trimming removed 7 bases at V and 0 bases at J, with 8 bases between. CDR3 protein: CASTSPSTDTQYF. Written as DNA, the CDR3 is TGTGCCAGCACCTCCCCTAGCACAGATACGCAGTATTTT.

This clone was seen a single time. The chain joins TRBV30 to TRBJ1-5; no clear D. CDR3 length equals 13 residues. V shed 0 bases and J shed 6 bases, with 9 bases lying between them. CDR1 GTSNPN and CDR2 SVGIG come from the germline V gene (reference sequence). The DNA for the CDR3 is TGTGCCTGGAGTGTAGAGGGAAGTCAGCCCCAGCATTTT. Translated: CAWSVEGSQPQHF.

The chain uses TRBV10-3 and TRBJ2-7; a possible D gene is TRBD1 (6 bases). The CDR3 has 13 residues. The V end lost 3 bases, the J end lost 6 bases, and 12 bases lay between the germline ends. Germline-derived CDR1 and CDR2 are ENHRY and SYGVKD. The CDR3 loop reads CAISEGQSREQYF. The CDR3 DNA sequence: TGTGCCATCAGTGAAGGACAGTCCCGCGAGCAGTACTTC.

V gene TRBV30 combines with J gene TRBJ2-2; TRBD2 aligns across 8 bases. CDR3 length: 15 residues. V trimming: 2 bases; J trimming: 7 bases; junction bases outside the gene matches: 9. Germline loops: CDR1 GTSNPN, CDR2 SVGIG (reference sequence). For the CDR3, the DNA is TGTGCCTGGAGTATCAGCGGGAGAGGGGGCGGGGAGCTGTTTTTT. Translation: CAWSISGRGGGELFF.

The chain carries TRBV11-2 and TRBJ2-2; TRBD1 might be the D (6 bases). CDR1 and CDR2 from the germline V gene are SGHAT and FQNNGV. Deletions cut 4 bases from V and 0 bases from J, with 12 bases between. The CDR3 length is 16 residues. DNA of the CDR3: TGTGCCAGCAGCTCAGGACAGTTGGCGAACACCGGGGAGCTGTTTTTT. Encoded protein: CASSSGQLANTGELFF. The full variable domain, completed using reference TRBV11-2 and TRBJ2-2, is EAGVAQSPRYKIIEKRQSVAFWCNPISGHATLYWYQQILGQGPKLLIQFQNNGVVDDSQLPKDRFSAERLKGVDSTLKIQPAKLEDSAVYLCASSSGQLANTGELFFGEGSRLTVL.

The chain combines TRBV23-1 with TRBJ2-1; TRBD2 aligns across 7 bases. TRBV23-1 has ORF status, its function being uncertain. The CDR3 contains 16 residues. The V segment lost 3 bases and the J segment 7 bases; nucleotides outside the gene matches: 12. DNA for the CDR3: TGCGCCAGCAGTCATCGGCGGGGAGGGCCGGGAAATGAGCAGTTCTTC. As protein: CASSHRRGGPGNEQFF.

The rearrangement links TRBV4-3 to TRBJ1-4; D uncertain. CDR3 size: 16 residues. Germline-derived CDR1 and CDR2 are LGHNA and YSLEER. The germline V and J ends were trimmed by 0 bases and 7 bases, with 15 bases remaining between them. CDR3 sequence reads: CASSQDSGSYSEKLFF. The CDR3 DNA sequence: TGCGCCAGCAGCCAAGATTCGGGGAGTTACAGTGAAAAACTGTTTTTT.

This chain joins TRBV6-5 and TRBJ2-1; D uncertain. Germline V lookup: CDR1 MNHEY, CDR2 SVGAGI. CDR3 size: 13 residues. V lost 2 bases and J 5 bases, leaving 7 bases between the germline ends. CDR3 bases: TGTGCCAGCAGTTACGGGCTGAACAATGAGCAGTTCTTC. The encoded protein is CASSYGLNNEQFF.

The gene calls are TRBV6-6 and TRBJ1-1, with 8 bases lining up with TRBD1. This CDR3 contains 14 residues. CDR1 is MNHNY, CDR2 SVGAGI, per germline (reference sequence). Unmatched junction bases numbered 4, after V lost 7 bases and J lost 0 bases. CDR3 DNA: TGTGCCAGCACTCGACAGGGGATGAACACTGAAGCTTTCTTT. This encodes CASTRQGMNTEAFF.

The V and J genes are TRBV11-2 and TRBJ1-4; D remains ambiguous. Germline V gene sequence: CDR1 SGHAT, CDR2 FQNNGV. There are 16 residues in the CDR3. V was trimmed by 5 bases and J by 5 bases, leaving 18 bases between them. CDR3 sequence reads: CASSLLNIPRNEKLFF. In DNA form, the CDR3 reads TGTGCCAGCAGCCTATTAAACATCCCTCGAAATGAAAAACTGTTTTTT.

The chain has TRBV7-3 and TRBJ1-2; 10 positions agree with TRBD1. The CDR3 length is 14 residues. The V gene end was trimmed by 5 bases and the J gene end by 7 bases; junction bases not matched to a gene: 7. From germline, CDR1 is SGHTA and CDR2 FQGTGA. CDR3 coding DNA: TGTGCCAGCAGCCCAGGGACAGGGGAAAGTGGCTACACCTTC. Translated, it gives CASSPGTGESGYTF.

This clone appeared many times. The CDR3 loop reads CASSLMGSSGNTIYF. The DNA of the CDR3 is TGTGCCAGCAGCTTAATGGGGAGCTCTGGAAACACCATATATTTT. This rearrangement joins TRBV7-9 to TRBJ1-3; D unresolved. Trimming left V 2 bases short and J 0 bases short, with 8 bases between. The CDR3 consists of 15 residues. Germline assignment: CDR1 SEHNR and CDR2 FQNEAQ (reference sequence). The full variable domain, completed using reference TRBV7-9 and TRBJ1-3, is DTGVSQNPRHKITKRGQNVTFRCDPISEHNRLYWYRQTLGQGPEFLTYFQNEAQLEKSRLLSDRFSAERPKGSFSTLEIQRTEQGDSAMYLCASSLMGSSGNTIYFGEGSWLTVV.

The genes are TRBV6-5 and TRBJ2-3, with D possibly called TRBD1 or TRBD2 (6 bases each). V shed 2 bases and J shed 4 bases, with 13 bases lying between them. CDR1 MNHEY and CDR2 SVGAGI come from the germline V gene. CDR3 length equals 15 residues. The DNA of the CDR3 is TGTGCCAGCAGTTACGAGGGGGGAGGTGCAGATACGCAGTATTTT. Translation: CASSYEGGGADTQYF.